These 15 T cell receptor beta chains came from one sample sequenced in a study of cytomegalovirus exposure and HLA in healthy donors. Sequencing was performed with immunoSEQ multiplex PCR; in TCRdb, only in-frame clones are kept and a portion is missing. The sample yields fewer than 400,000 clones, 70% to 90% seen once. The source material was PBMCs. The source is a man younger than 45 in good health and CMV-seronegative.

V gene TRBV15 combines with J gene TRBJ1-6; no definite D call. Germline-derived CDR1 and CDR2 are LNHNV and YYDKDF (reference sequence). Trimming left V 5 bases short and J 8 bases short, with 10 bases between. The CDR3 length is 13 residues. CDR3 in amino acids: CATSPRIDSPLHF. Here the CDR3 DNA reads TGTGCCACCAGCCCTCGTATCGATTCACCCCTCCACTTT.

V and J are TRBV6-5 and TRBJ2-7; 8 positions match TRBD1. The CDR3 spans 14 residues. The V and J ends lost 11 bases and 5 bases, in that order; junction bases with no gene match: 14. Germline CDR1 and CDR2: MNHEY and SVGAGI. CDR3 bases: TGTGCCTGCCGACGGACAGGGTCTCGAGACGAGCAGTACTTC. This encodes CACRRTGSRDEQYF.

The chain is built from TRBV5-1 and TRBJ2-7; possible D gene TRBD2, 5 bases. The CDR3 is 13 amino acids. Per the germline V gene, CDR1 is SGHRS and CDR2 is YFSETQ. Trimming left V 4 bases short and J 7 bases short, with 15 bases between. CDR3 residues: CASSQSPQREQYF. The CDR3 bases are TGCGCCAGCAGCCAGAGCCCCCAGCGGGAGCAGTACTTC.

J is TRBJ2-2 and V is TRBV27; 7 nucleotides align to TRBD1. Germline lookup yields CDR1 MNHEY and CDR2 SMNVEV (reference sequence). Trimming at V came to 1 base and at J to 6 bases, leaving 8 bases not matched to a gene. This CDR3 contains 16 residues. The CDR3 region is CASSLWTGRGAGELFF. As DNA, the CDR3 is TGTGCCAGCAGTTTATGGACAGGTCGAGGGGCCGGGGAGCTGTTTTTT.

The V gene is TRBV7-2, the J gene TRBJ1-1; D is possibly TRBD1 (6 bases). The CDR3 is 13 amino acids. Trimming shortened V by 4 bases and J by 6 bases, and 12 bases separated the two germline ends. The germline V gene encodes CDR1 SGHTA and CDR2 FQGNSA. The CDR3 DNA sequence: TGTGCCAGCAGCTCCCAGGGGTTCGCTGAAGCTTTCTTT. It specifies CASSSQGFAEAFF.

The chain has TRBV7-6 and TRBJ2-1, with D possibly being TRBD1 (6 bases). Germline loops: CDR1 SGHVS, CDR2 FNYEAQ. Trimming pared 3 bases from V and 10 bases from J, leaving 10 bases between. The CDR3 is 12 residues long. Here the CDR3 DNA reads TGTGCCAGCAGCTTGTCCGGGACAGAGCAGTTCTTC. It yields the protein CASSLSGTEQFF.

This clone was seen a few times. V and J are TRBV29-1 and TRBJ1-2, with D hard to call. The V gene's germline CDR1 is SQVTM and CDR2 ANQGSEA. The CDR3 consists of 11 residues. V lost 6 bases and J lost 6, with 11 bases in between. The CDR3 DNA is TGCAGCGTCCCGTGGCGGGATGGCTACACCTTC. Its protein product is CSVPWRDGYTF.

The CDR3 nucleotides read TGTGCCAGCAGTTTACAGGGGCGGGAGCTGTTTTTT. Translated, it gives CASSLQGRELFF. This chain uses TRBV27 with TRBJ2-2; D might be TRBD1 (6 bases). The CDR3 is 12 residues long. The germline V gene has CDR1 MNHEY and CDR2 SMNVEV (reference sequence). The V end lost 2 bases, the J end lost 9 bases, and 7 bases lay between the germline ends.

This rearrangement joins TRBV7-2 to TRBJ2-1; no definite D call. The CDR3 has 12 amino acids. V was cut by 1 base and J by 10 bases, with 8 bases left in between. Per germline, CDR1 SGHTA and CDR2 FQGNSA. CDR3 nucleotide sequence: TGTGCCAGCAGCTTAGTTGCGCTAGAGCAGTTCTTC. Residues: CASSLVALEQFF. Full variable domain (rest looked up from reference TRBV7-2 and TRBJ2-1): GAGVSQSPSNKVTEKGKDVELRCDPISGHTALYWYRQSLGQGLEFLIYFQGNSAPDKSGLPSDRFSAERTGGSVSTLTIQRTQQEDSAVYLCASSLVALEQFFGPGTRLTVL.

V usage is TRBV9 and J usage is TRBJ2-7; weak D call: TRBD1 (6 bases). The CDR3 contains 14 residues. Trimming pared 4 bases from V and 3 bases from J, leaving 14 bases between. Germline CDR1 reads SGDLS; CDR2 reads YYNGEE. The CDR3 sequence: CASSPTPDSYEQYF. The CDR3 region has the DNA TGTGCCAGCAGCCCAACCCCGGACAGCTACGAGCAGTACTTC.

This clone was seen more than once but under ten times. The chain is built from TRBV2 and TRBJ2-4; 7 bases line up with TRBD1. After removal of 6 bases from V and 1 base from J, the junction contained 3 bases not matched to a gene. The CDR3 runs 14 residues. Germline values: CDR1 SNHLY, CDR2 FYNNEI. The CDR3 coding sequence is TGTGCCAGCAGGGCACAGGGGGCCAAAAACATTCAGTACTTC. Its protein product is CASRAQGAKNIQYF. Drawing the rest from reference TRBV2 and TRBJ2-4, the complete variable domain is EPEVTQTPSHQVTQMGQEVILRCVPISNHLYFYWYRQILGQKVEFLVSFYNNEISEKSEIFDDQFSVERPDGSNFTLKIRSTKLEDSAMYFCASRAQGAKNIQYFGAGTRLSVL.

The V gene is TRBV18, the J gene TRBJ2-4; 11 bases line up with TRBD2. Trimming removed 7 bases from V and 6 bases from J; junction bases left unmatched: 5. This CDR3 has 14 residues. Per germline, CDR1 KGHSH and CDR2 LQKENI. The CDR3, as DNA: TGTGCCAGCTTAAGCGGGACTAGCGGAAACATTCAGTACTTC. Encoded protein: CASLSGTSGNIQYF.

This chain links TRBV19 with TRBJ2-7; 10 nucleotides agree with TRBD2. Germline lookup yields CDR1 LNHDA and CDR2 SQIVND (reference sequence). The CDR3 has 14 amino acids. V lost 4 bases to trimming and J lost 5 bases; unmatched junction nucleotides: 5. Here the CDR3 reads CASSNVAGGHEQYF. CDR3 in DNA: TGTGCCAGTAGTAACGTAGCGGGGGGCCACGAGCAGTACTTC.

The chain recombines TRBV9 with TRBJ2-7; D remains ambiguous. The germline CDR1 and CDR2 sequences are SGDLS and YYNGEE. The CDR3 is 13 amino acids. Deletions cut 0 bases from V and 3 bases from J, with 7 bases between. This CDR3 reads CASSVEPFYEQYF. CDR3 bases: TGTGCCAGCAGCGTAGAGCCCTTCTACGAGCAGTACTTC. The complete variable domain, with remaining parts taken from reference TRBV9 and TRBJ2-7, reads DSGVTQTPKHLITATGQRVTLRCSPRSGDLSVYWYQQSLDQGLQFLIQYYNGEERAKGNILERFSAQQFPDLHSELNLSSLELGDSALYFCASSVEPFYEQYFGPGTRLTVT.

The chain joins TRBV15 to TRBJ2-3, with D possibly matching TRBD1 (5 bases). In germline, CDR1 is LNHNV, CDR2 YYDKDF (reference sequence). This CDR3 region has 13 residues. V was trimmed by 8 bases and J by 7 bases, leaving 16 bases between them. CDR3 amino acids: CATRLGSGNTQYF. CDR3 DNA sequence: TGTGCCACCCGCCTGGGGTCAGGGAATACGCAGTATTTT.